The rows below give T cell receptor beta chains drawn from one sample of a study of cytomegalovirus exposure and HLA in healthy donors. The method was immunoSEQ multiplex PCR; TCRdb's version includes in-frame clones alone and lacks a portion of them. The sample consists of about 170,000 clones, over 70% of them appearing once. Sequenced sample: PBMCs. The receptor set was obtained from a woman aged 25 to 45 in good health and CMV-seropositive. The CDR3 runs from the conserved cysteine through the conserved F or W. The order of the fields is J gene, V gene, CDR3 protein.

TRBJ1-2	TRBV5-1	CASTTTGVGGYTF
TRBJ2-1	TRBV2	CASSEERLANEQFF
TRBJ1-1	TRBV7-8	CASRQGQGGTEAFF
TRBJ2-3	TRBV19	CASSSAQGALGTDTQYF
TRBJ1-2	TRBV5-1	CASSLRDRGGGYTF
TRBJ1-1	TRBV5-4	CASRLDRLNTEAFF
TRBJ1-4	TRBV5-1	CASSLNRGRANEKLFF
TRBJ2-1	TRBV28	CASSFVLAGEQFF
TRBJ2-2	TRBV4-1	CASKVTSTSTGELFF
TRBJ2-1	TRBV6-5	CASEAGGRQFF
TRBJ2-3	TRBV7-6	CASSFYLRGDTQYF
TRBJ2-2	TRBV5-1	CASSLGLASTGELFF
TRBJ2-7	TRBV28	CASRTGSYEQYF
TRBJ2-2	TRBV6-6	CASKVRRGGTGELFF
TRBJ2-7	TRBV18	CASSPPTSGYEQYF
TRBJ2-7	TRBV10-3	CAISEKSEQGTLRPF
TRBJ2-1	TRBV4-3	CASSQDTGGLYEQFF
TRBJ1-1	TRBV28	CASSIRGGEVTEAFF
TRBJ2-7	TRBV13	CASSPDRNNPYEQYF
TRBJ2-2	TRBV18	CASSQLSGALNTGELFF
TRBJ2-1	TRBV4-2	CASSQERLDYNEQFF
TRBJ2-2	TRBV27	CASSPDRGRISGELFF
TRBJ2-3	TRBV2	CASLVTGGGPSTDTQYF
TRBJ2-2	TRBV27	CASSFRASGVVRTGELFF
TRBJ1-1	TRBV28	CASSFPFVVNTEAFF
TRBJ2-5	TRBV7-2	CASSLLGGIETQYF
TRBJ2-3	TRBV29-1	CSVETTGTDTQYF
TRBJ2-4	TRBV4-3	CASSQDGRGLGMAKNIQYF
TRBJ1-3	TRBV7-2	CASSLDPGSGNTIYF
TRBJ1-2	TRBV30	CAWARGNYGYTF
TRBJ1-1	TRBV9	CASSEDSGTEAFF
TRBJ2-7	TRBV28	CASSPDYYEQYF
TRBJ2-7	TRBV5-1	CASSLAGGDYEQYF
TRBJ1-1	TRBV27	CASSLGQGIGGTEAFF
TRBJ2-6	TRBV9	CASSSRTGAVSGANVLTF
TRBJ1-5	TRBV9	CASSANRDGGGQPQHF
TRBJ1-3	TRBV2	CASRDRVYSGNTIYF
TRBJ2-2	TRBV5-1	CASSFKQYAVRGVGTGELFF
TRBJ1-2	TRBV21-1	CASTTPKQGYGYTF
TRBJ1-1	TRBV5-6	CASSLNRGRAEAFF
TRBJ2-7	TRBV6-1	CASSEGQGVAYEQYF
TRBJ2-7	TRBV5-1	CASSLVAGGHEQYF
TRBJ1-2	TRBV11-1	CASSATATNYGYTF